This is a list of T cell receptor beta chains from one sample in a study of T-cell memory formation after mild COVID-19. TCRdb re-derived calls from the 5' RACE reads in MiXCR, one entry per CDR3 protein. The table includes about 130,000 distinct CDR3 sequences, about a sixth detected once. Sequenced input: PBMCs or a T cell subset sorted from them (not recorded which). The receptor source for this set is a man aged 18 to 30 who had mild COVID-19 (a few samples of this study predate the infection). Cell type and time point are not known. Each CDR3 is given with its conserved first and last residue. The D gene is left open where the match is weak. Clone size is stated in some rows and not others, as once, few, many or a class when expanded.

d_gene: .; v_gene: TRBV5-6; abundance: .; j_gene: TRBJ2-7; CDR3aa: CASSQSDPTYEQYF; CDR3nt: TGTGCCAGCAGCCAATCGGACCCTACCTACGAGCAGTACTTC
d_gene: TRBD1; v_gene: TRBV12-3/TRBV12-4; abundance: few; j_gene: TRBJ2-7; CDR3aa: CASSLRDRGLEQYF; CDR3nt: TGTGCCAGCAGTTTACGGGACAGGGGGCTTGAGCAGTACTTC
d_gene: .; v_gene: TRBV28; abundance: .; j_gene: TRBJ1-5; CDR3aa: CASSLWQEFYQPQHF; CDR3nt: TGTGCCAGCAGTTTATGGCAGGAGTTCTATCAGCCCCAGCATTTT
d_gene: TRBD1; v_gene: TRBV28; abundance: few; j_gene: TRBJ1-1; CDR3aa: CASSTGGAENTEAFF; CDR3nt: TGTGCCAGCAGCACAGGGGGCGCCGAGAACACTGAAGCTTTCTTT
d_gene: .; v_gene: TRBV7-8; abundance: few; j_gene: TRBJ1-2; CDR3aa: CASSPSESKGGYTF; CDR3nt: TGTGCCAGCAGCCCCTCTGAGTCGAAGGGTGGCTACACCTTC
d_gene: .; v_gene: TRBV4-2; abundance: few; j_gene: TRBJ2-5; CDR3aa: CASSQDWRDHVGVETQYF; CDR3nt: TGTGCCAGCAGCCAAGATTGGCGGGACCATGTTGGGGTGGAGACCCAGTACTTC
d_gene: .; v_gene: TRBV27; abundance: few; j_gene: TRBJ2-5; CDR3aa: CASSFRGGRNQETQYF; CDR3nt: TGTGCCAGCAGTTTTAGAGGGGGACGAAACCAAGAGACCCAGTACTTC
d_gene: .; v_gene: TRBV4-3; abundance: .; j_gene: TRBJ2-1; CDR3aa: CASSRMPRRDDPYNEQFF; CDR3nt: TGCGCCAGCAGCCGCATGCCGAGGCGGGATGATCCCTACAATGAGCAGTTCTTC
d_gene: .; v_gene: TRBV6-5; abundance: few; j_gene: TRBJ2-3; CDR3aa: CASGGQGHPTDTQYF; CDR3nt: TGTGCCAGCGGGGGGCAAGGGCACCCCACAGATACGCAGTATTTT
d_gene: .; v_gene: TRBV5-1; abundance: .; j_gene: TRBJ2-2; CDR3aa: CASSRDGNTGELFF; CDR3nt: TGCGCCAGCAGCAGGGACGGAAACACCGGGGAGCTGTTTTTT
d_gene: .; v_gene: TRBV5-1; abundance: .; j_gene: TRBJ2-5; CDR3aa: CASSPAEETQYF; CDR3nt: TGCGCCAGCAGCCCCGCGGAAGAGACCCAGTACTTC
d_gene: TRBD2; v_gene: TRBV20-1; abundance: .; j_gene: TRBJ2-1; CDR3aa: CSAPPPGLDEQFF; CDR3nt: TGCAGTGCTCCACCCCCGGGACTAGATGAGCAGTTCTTC
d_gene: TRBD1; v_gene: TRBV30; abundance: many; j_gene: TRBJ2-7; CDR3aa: CAWGLDRAGEQYF; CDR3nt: TGTGCCTGGGGTTTGGACAGGGCGGGGGAGCAGTACTTC
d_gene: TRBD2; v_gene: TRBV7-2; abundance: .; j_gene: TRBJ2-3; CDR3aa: CASSSSGGAPDTQYF; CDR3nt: TGTGCCAGCAGCTCTAGCGGGGGGGCCCCAGATACGCAGTATTTT
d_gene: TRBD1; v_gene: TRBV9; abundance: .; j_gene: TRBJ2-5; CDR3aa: CASSRTGWGETQYF; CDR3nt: TGTGCCAGCAGCAGGACAGGGTGGGGGGAGACCCAGTACTTC
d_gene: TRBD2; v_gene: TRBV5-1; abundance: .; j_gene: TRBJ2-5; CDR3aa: CASSLGSGEETQYF; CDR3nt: TGCGCCAGCAGCTTGGGTAGCGGGGAAGAGACCCAGTACTTC
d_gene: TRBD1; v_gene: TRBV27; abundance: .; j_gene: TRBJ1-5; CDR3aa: CASRGQGVGQPQHF; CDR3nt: TGTGCCAGCAGGGGACAGGGGGTCGGACAGCCCCAGCATTTT
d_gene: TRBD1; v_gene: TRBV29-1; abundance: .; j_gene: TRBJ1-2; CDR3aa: CSVDPDRLLYGYTF; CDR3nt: TGCAGCGTTGACCCGGACAGGCTCCTCTATGGCTACACCTTC
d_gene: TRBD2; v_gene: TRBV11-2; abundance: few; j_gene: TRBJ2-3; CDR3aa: CASGASGVTDTQYF; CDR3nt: TGTGCCTCCGGGGCTAGCGGGGTCACAGATACGCAGTATTTT
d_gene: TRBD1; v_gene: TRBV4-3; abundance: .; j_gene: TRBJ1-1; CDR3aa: CASSQDRGWNTEAFF; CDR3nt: TGCGCCAGCAGCCAGGACAGGGGCTGGAACACTGAAGCTTTCTTT
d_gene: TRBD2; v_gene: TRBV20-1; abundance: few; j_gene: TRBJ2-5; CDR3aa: CSVLRTSGQETQYF; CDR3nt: TGCAGTGTTCTCAGGACTAGCGGGCAAGAGACCCAGTACTTC
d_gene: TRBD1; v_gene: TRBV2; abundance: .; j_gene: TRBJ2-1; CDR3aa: CASIRPGQGNNEQFF; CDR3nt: TGTGCCAGCATACGGCCGGGACAGGGAAACAATGAGCAGTTCTTC
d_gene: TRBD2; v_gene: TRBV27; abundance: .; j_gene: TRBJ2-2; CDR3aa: CASSLRGAGELFF; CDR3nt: TGTGCCAGCAGTTTACGGGGGGCCGGGGAGCTGTTTTTT
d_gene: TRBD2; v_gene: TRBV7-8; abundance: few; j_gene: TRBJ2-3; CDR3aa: CASSGVAGGTSDTQYF; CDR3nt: TGTGCCAGCAGCGGGGTGGCGGGGGGTACGTCTGATACGCAGTATTTT
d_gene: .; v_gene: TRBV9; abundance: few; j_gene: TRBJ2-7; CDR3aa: CASSPTLDWQYYEQYF; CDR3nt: TGTGCCAGCAGCCCCACCCTTGACTGGCAGTATTACGAGCAGTACTTC
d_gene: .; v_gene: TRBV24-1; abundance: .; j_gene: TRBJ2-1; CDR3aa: CATSEVSPGSNEQFF; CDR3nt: TGTGCCACCAGTGAGGTCTCCCCGGGTTCCAATGAGCAGTTCTTC
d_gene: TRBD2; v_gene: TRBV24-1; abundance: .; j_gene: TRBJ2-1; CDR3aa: CATGEGFYNEQFF; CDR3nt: TGTGCCACCGGGGAGGGTTTTTACAATGAGCAGTTCTTC
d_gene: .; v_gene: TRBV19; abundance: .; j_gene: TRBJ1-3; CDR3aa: CASSPVSTSGNTIYF; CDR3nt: TGTGCCAGTAGTCCCGTTTCTACCTCTGGAAACACCATATATTTT
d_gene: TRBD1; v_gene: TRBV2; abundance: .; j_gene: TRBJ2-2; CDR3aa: CASNGQGKTGELFF; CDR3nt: TGTGCCAGCAATGGACAGGGGAAAACCGGGGAGCTGTTTTTT
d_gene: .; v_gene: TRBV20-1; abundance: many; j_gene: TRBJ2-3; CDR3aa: CSAVPGQSTDTQYF; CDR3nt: TGCAGTGCTGTCCCGGGACAAAGCACAGATACGCAGTATTTT
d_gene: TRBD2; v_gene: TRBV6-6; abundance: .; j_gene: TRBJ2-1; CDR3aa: CASSYFDPGGRDEQFF; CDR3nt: TGTGCCAGCAGTTATTTCGATCCGGGGGGTCGGGATGAGCAGTTCTTC
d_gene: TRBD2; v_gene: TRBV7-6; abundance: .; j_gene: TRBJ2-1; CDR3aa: CASKLGSGGAGEQFF; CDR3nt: TGTGCCAGCAAGCTTGGTAGCGGGGGGGCCGGTGAGCAGTTCTTC
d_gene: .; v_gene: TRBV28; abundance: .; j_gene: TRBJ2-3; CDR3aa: CASTRQDATDTQYF; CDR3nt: TGTGCCAGCACAAGACAGGATGCAACAGATACGCAGTATTTT
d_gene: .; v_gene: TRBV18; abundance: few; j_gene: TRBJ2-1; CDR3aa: CASSQLGGILYEQFF; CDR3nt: TGTGCCAGCTCCCAGCTAGGCGGTATCCTCTATGAGCAGTTCTTC
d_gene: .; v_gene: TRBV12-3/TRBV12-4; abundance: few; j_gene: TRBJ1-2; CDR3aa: CASSFWGDDGYTF; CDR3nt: TGTGCCAGCAGTTTTTGGGGTGACGATGGCTACACCTTC
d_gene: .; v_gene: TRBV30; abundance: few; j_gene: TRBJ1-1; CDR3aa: CAWSPGGPGAFF; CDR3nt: TGTGCCTGGTCCCCAGGAGGACCGGGCGCTTTCTTT
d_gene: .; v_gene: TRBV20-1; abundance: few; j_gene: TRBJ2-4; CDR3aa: CSARDRVSDIQYF; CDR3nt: TGCAGTGCTAGAGACAGGGTTTCGGACATTCAGTACTTC
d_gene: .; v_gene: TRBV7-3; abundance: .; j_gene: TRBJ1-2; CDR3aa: CASSSGPHSYGYTF; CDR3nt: TGTGCCAGCAGCTCCGGCCCACACTCCTATGGCTACACCTTC
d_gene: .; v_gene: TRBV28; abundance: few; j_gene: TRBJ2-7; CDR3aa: CASAGTTPYEQYF; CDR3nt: TGTGCCAGTGCCGGGACAACCCCCTACGAGCAGTACTTC
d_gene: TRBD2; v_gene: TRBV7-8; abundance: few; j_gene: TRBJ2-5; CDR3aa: CASSSWGLAEGETQYF; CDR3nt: TGTGCCAGCAGCTCCTGGGGCCTAGCGGAGGGAGAGACCCAGTACTTC
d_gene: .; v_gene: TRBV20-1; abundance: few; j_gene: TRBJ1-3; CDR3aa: CSARDMDPSGNTIYF; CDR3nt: TGCAGTGCTAGAGATATGGACCCCTCTGGAAACACCATATATTTT
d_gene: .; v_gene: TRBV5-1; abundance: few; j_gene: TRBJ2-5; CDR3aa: CASSLASLETQYF; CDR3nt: TGCGCCAGCAGCTTGGCTAGCTTGGAGACCCAGTACTTC
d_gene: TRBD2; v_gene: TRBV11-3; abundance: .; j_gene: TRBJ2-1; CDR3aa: CASSPGGLAGNEQFF; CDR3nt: TGTGCCAGCAGCCCAGGAGGACTAGCGGGTAATGAGCAGTTCTTC
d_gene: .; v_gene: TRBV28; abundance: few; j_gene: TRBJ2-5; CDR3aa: CASSLGWETQYF; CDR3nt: TGTGCCAGCAGTTTAGGGTGGGAGACCCAGTACTTC
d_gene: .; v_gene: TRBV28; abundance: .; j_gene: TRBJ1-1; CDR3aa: CASSFSWNTEAFF; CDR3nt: TGTGCCAGCAGTTTCTCTTGGAACACTGAAGCTTTCTTT
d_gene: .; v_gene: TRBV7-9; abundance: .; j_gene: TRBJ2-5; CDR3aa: CASSGGGLETQYF; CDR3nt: TGTGCCAGCAGCGGGGGGGGCCTGGAGACCCAGTACTTC
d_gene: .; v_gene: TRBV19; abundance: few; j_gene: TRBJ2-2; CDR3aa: CASSTNTGELFF; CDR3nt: TGTGCCAGTAGTACAAACACCGGGGAGCTGTTTTTT
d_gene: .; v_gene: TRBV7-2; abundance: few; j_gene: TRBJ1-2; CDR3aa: CASSPQREFGYTF; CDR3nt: TGTGCCAGCAGCCCACAGAGGGAATTTGGCTACACCTTC
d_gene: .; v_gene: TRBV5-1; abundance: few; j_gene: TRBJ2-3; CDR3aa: CASSLTTGAITDTQYF; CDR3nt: TGCGCCAGCAGCTTGACTACGGGGGCGATCACAGATACGCAGTATTTT
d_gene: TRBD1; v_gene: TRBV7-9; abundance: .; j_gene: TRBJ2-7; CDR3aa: CASSAGTGAPLAHEQYF; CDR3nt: TGTGCCAGCAGCGCCGGGACAGGGGCCCCTCTGGCCCACGAGCAGTACTTC
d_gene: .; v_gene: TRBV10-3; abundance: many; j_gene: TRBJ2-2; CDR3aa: CAISESSNTGELFF; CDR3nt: TGTGCCATCAGTGAGTCGAGCAACACCGGGGAGCTGTTTTTT
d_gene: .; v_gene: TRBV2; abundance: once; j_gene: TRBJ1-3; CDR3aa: CASNGNTAGNTIYF; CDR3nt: TGTGCCAGCAACGGGAACACAGCTGGAAACACCATATATTTT
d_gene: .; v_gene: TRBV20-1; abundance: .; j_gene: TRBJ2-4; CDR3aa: CSATLDSLAKNIQYF; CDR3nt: TGCAGTGCTACCTTGGACAGCCTAGCCAAAAACATTCAGTACTTC
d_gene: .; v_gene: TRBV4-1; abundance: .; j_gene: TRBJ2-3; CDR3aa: CASSQEAPPSTDTQYF; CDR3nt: TGCGCCAGCAGCCAAGAAGCCCCCCCGAGCACAGATACGCAGTATTTT
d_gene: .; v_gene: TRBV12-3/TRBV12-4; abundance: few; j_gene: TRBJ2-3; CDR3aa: CASSFIGTGTDTQYF; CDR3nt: TGTGCCAGCAGTTTCATCGGGACCGGCACAGATACGCAGTATTTT
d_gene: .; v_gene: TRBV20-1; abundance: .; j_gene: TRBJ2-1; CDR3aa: CSARDPWLGYNEQFF; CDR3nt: TGCAGTGCTAGAGATCCTTGGCTGGGCTACAATGAGCAGTTCTTC
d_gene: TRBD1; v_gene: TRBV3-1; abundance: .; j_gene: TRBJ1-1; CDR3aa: CASSQPPGQGGTEAFF; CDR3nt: TGTGCCAGCAGCCAACCTCCGGGACAGGGGGGAACTGAAGCTTTCTTT